This T cell receptor (beta chain) was obtained from a study of beta chain features in type 1 diabetes. About the study: The examined sorted cells totaled approximately 110 million across samples. Study outcomes and limitations: Type 1 diabetes patients had moderately but significantly shorter TCRB CDR3s in all four CD4+ subsets. Shorter templates may be favored by PCR, equally so in patients and controls.

As to this clone: Its antigen is not identified.

Expressed TCRB transcripts got sequenced, as all isolated RNA was reverse transcribed. Some clones are missing from TCRdb's copy, which holds only in-frame ones; the method was immunoSEQ multiplex PCR. The table shows roughly 500,000 clones, with over 10% occurring only once. The TCR comes from a woman aged 18-29 years in good health. Sequenced sample: naive CD4+ T cells from blood.

Here the CDR3 DNA reads TGTGCCAGCAGGCAGGCGGGATCGAACACCGGGGAGCTGTTTTTT. Translation: CASRQAGSNTGELFF. V gene TRBV4-2 combines with J gene TRBJ2-2; perhaps TRBD2 as D (6 bases). Germline V gene lookup returns CDR1 LGHNA and CDR2 YNFKEQ. The CDR3 spans 15 residues. Trimming removed 6 bases at V and 0 bases at J, with 11 bases between.